What follows are 18 T cell receptor beta chains derived from one specimen sequenced in a study of vaccination and CD4 T cells after COVID-19. Treatment denoted: roughly 10-day PBMC culture with coronavirus spike peptide pools or control peptides (ViraFEST assay). The Oncomine TCR Beta short-read assay was what sequenced the DNA obtained from cultured CD4+ T cells. TCRdb independently ran MiXCR on the PCR reads; one entry per CDR3 protein. The table lists fewer than 15,000 distinct CDR3 sequences, about 50% of them singletons. Their target antigens are unknown. The sequenced sample was CD4+ T cells from blood, cultured in vitro. These receptors came from a human donor who had recovered from COVID-19.

The V and J genes are TRBV11-3 and TRBJ1-1; D perhaps matches TRBD1 (5 bases). V shed 0 bases and J shed 1 base, with 12 bases lying between them. Per germline, CDR1 SGHNT and CDR2 YENEEA. There are 16 residues in the CDR3. The CDR3 sequence: CASSLDGRGGNTEAFF. CDR3 nucleotides: TGTGCCAGCAGCTTAGATGGGCGGGGGGGGAACACTGAAGCTTTCTTT.

The V gene is TRBV5-1, the J gene TRBJ1-1, with D possibly being TRBD1 (6 bases). The CDR3 length is 15 residues. Germline CDR1 and CDR2: SGHRS and YFSETQ. With 4 bases removed from V and 0 bases from J, the gap between germline ends came to 13 bases. The CDR3 loop reads CASSKGDTLNTEAFF. Written as DNA, the CDR3 is TGCGCCAGCAGCAAAGGGGACACTTTGAACACTGAAGCTTTCTTT.

The chain uses TRBV15 and TRBJ2-1, with a possible D match to TRBD1 (7 bases). CDR1 and CDR2 (germline): LNHNV, YYDKDF (reference sequence). V was shortened by 7 bases and J by 6 bases, with 10 bases between the two germline ends. The CDR3 has 12 residues. Here the CDR3 DNA reads TGTGCCACCACTCAGGGGGGCAATGAGCAGTTCTTC. Its protein product is CATTQGGNEQFF.

The chain is built from TRBV27 and TRBJ1-2, with 10 bases identical to TRBD1. CDR3 length: 17 residues. Germline CDR1 is MNHEY and CDR2 is SMNVEV (reference sequence). Germline trimming cut 5 bases from V and 4 bases from J; bases unmatched to any gene: 13. CDR3: CASSISQSGTGVYGYTF. DNA of the CDR3: TGTGCCAGCAGTATCTCCCAATCCGGGACAGGGGTCTATGGCTACACCTTC.

The gene calls are TRBV7-2 and TRBJ2-5; TRBD2 agrees at 8 bases. Losses at the gene ends were 4 bases for V and 5 bases for J; bases not matched to a gene: 9. This CDR3 contains 15 residues. Looked up from germline, CDR1 is SGHTA and CDR2 is FQGNSA. Written as DNA, the CDR3 is TGTGCCAGCAGCTATGGGGGGGGCGGGGGGGAGACCCAGTACTTC. Its translation is CASSYGGGGGETQYF.

The chain uses TRBV19 and TRBJ1-3; D is perhaps TRBD1 (5 bases). The CDR3 is 14 residues long. V was clipped by 6 bases and J by 2 bases, with 11 bases between them. From germline, CDR1 is LNHDA and CDR2 SQIVND (reference sequence). The CDR3 DNA reads TGTGCCAGTAGACAACGGGGGGCTGGAAACACCATATATTTT. Translating it yields CASRQRGAGNTIYF.

This clonotype has more than one count but fewer than ten. The chain uses TRBV19 and TRBJ1-5; unclear D gene. Trimming took off 5 bases at V and 9 bases at J, with 26 bases between the two ends. The CDR3 has 17 residues. CDR1 and CDR2 (germline): LNHDA, SQIVND (reference sequence). The CDR3 DNA is TGTGCCAGTAGTTCTAAATCGGCGGTTGGGATGGGGTGGCCCCAGCATTTT. The encoded protein is CASSSKSAVGMGWPQHF.

In its sample, this clonotype was seen a few times. J is TRBJ1-5 and V is TRBV27, with D uncertain. V lost 5 bases and J lost 1, with 9 bases in between. Germline loops: CDR1 MNHEY, CDR2 SMNVEV (reference sequence). CDR3 length: 14 amino acids. The CDR3 reads CASSLTGSNQPQHF. In nucleotides, the CDR3 is TGTGCCAGCAGTCTTACGGGGAGCAATCAGCCCCAGCATTTT.

The chain carries TRBV11-1 and TRBJ2-2, with D perhaps matching TRBD1 (5 bases). V lost 2 bases and J 1 base, leaving 8 bases between the germline ends. The germline gives CDR1 SGHAT, CDR2 FQDESV (reference sequence). The CDR3 runs to 15 residues. CDR3 amino acids: CASSLFRENTGELFF. CDR3 coding DNA: TGTGCCAGCAGCTTATTCAGGGAGAACACCGGGGAGCTGTTTTTT.

The chain couples TRBV7-9 to TRBJ2-1, with D unresolved. Deletions cut 4 bases from V and 6 bases from J, with 10 bases between. The germline V gene encodes CDR1 SEHNR and CDR2 FQNEAQ (reference sequence). The CDR3 length is 13 residues. DNA of the CDR3: TGTGCCAGCAGCTCGACGGTTAGCAATGAGCAGTTCTTC. The encoded protein is CASSSTVSNEQFF. Looking up the rest from reference TRBV7-9 and TRBJ2-1 gives the full variable domain: DTGVSQNPRHKITKRGQNVTFRCDPISEHNRLYWYRQTLGQGPEFLTYFQNEAQLEKSRLLSDRFSAERPKGSFSTLEIQRTEQGDSAMYLCASSSTVSNEQFFGPGTRLTVL.

The rearrangement links TRBV19 to TRBJ2-7; 7 nucleotides agree with TRBD1. The CDR3 contains 14 residues. Germline V gene lookup returns CDR1 LNHDA and CDR2 SQIVND (reference sequence). V trimming: 6 bases; J trimming: 3 bases; junction bases outside the gene matches: 8. The CDR3 loop reads CASSEGAGYYEQYF. CDR3 nucleotides: TGTGCCAGTAGCGAGGGGGCCGGATACTACGAGCAGTACTTC. The entire variable domain, with the rest obtained from reference TRBV19 and TRBJ2-7, is as follows: DGGITQSPKYLFRKEGQNVTLSCEQNLNHDAMYWYRQDPGQGLRLIYYSQIVNDFQKGDIAEGYSVSREKKESFPLTVTSAQKNPTAFYLCASSEGAGYYEQYFGPGTRLTVT.

The J gene is TRBJ2-3, the V gene TRBV11-2; D gene uncertain. This CDR3 is 14 amino acids long. The V gene's germline CDR1 is SGHAT and CDR2 FQNNGV. V lost 3 bases, J lost 2 bases, and 9 bases lay in between. Written as DNA, the CDR3 is TGTGCCAGCAGCTTTGATAGGGCCACAGATACGCAGTATTTT. It specifies CASSFDRATDTQYF.

This chain links TRBV7-2 with TRBJ1-1; D not resolved. Germline CDR1 reads SGHTA; CDR2 reads FQGNSA. Deletions cut 2 bases from V and 1 base from J, with 5 bases between. This CDR3 is 13 amino acids long. CDR3 DNA: TGTGCCAGCAGCTTATGGGAGAACACTGAAGCTTTCTTT. It translates to CASSLWENTEAFF.

This clonotype was detected a few times. The V gene is TRBV2, the J gene TRBJ2-1; D possibly corresponds to TRBD1 (5 bases). This CDR3 region has 15 residues. V lost 1 base to trimming and J lost 6 bases, with 13 bases between them. The germline V gene encodes CDR1 SNHLY and CDR2 FYNNEI. CDR3 amino acids: CASSEEKGWGNEQFF. Here the CDR3 DNA reads TGTGCCAGCAGTGAAGAAAAGGGGTGGGGCAATGAGCAGTTCTTC.

This rearrangement joins TRBV27 to TRBJ1-2, with 8 bases that match TRBD1. Germline V gene data show CDR1 as MNHEY and CDR2 as SMNVEV (reference sequence). The CDR3 is made up of 16 amino acids. V gave up 3 bases and J gave up 0 bases; unmatched junction bases: 6. CDR3 sequence (DNA): TGTGCCAGCAGTTTGGCCGGACAGGGTTCTAACTATGGCTACACCTTC. Residues: CASSLAGQGSNYGYTF.

V gene TRBV7-9 combines with J gene TRBJ1-1; perhaps TRBD1 as D (5 bases). V shed 2 bases and J shed 5 bases, with 12 bases lying between them. Germline V gives CDR1 SEHNR, CDR2 FQNEAQ (reference sequence). CDR3 length: 14 amino acids. The CDR3 sequence: CASSLTGRGTEAFF. CDR3 bases: TGTGCCAGCAGCTTAACGGGACGGGGGACTGAAGCTTTCTTT. The full variable domain, its missing parts supplied by reference TRBV7-9 and TRBJ1-1, is DTGVSQNPRHKITKRGQNVTFRCDPISEHNRLYWYRQTLGQGPEFLTYFQNEAQLEKSRLLSDRFSAERPKGSFSTLEIQRTEQGDSAMYLCASSLTGRGTEAFFGQGTRLTVV.

This clonotype occurred a few times. This rearrangement joins TRBV6-1 to TRBJ2-5; D possibly corresponds to TRBD1 (6 bases). Germline CDR1 MNHNS, CDR2 SASEGT. V was pared by 7 bases and J by 1 base, with 19 bases between. This CDR3 has 16 residues. The CDR3 nucleotides are TGTGCCAGCATCTCAGGGGCAGGGAACTCCCAAGAGACCCAGTACTTC. Its protein product is CASISGAGNSQETQYF.

The chain joins TRBV4-1 to TRBJ2-1; either TRBD1 or TRBD2 may fit D (6 bases each). This CDR3 comprises 17 residues. Trimming removed 1 base from V and 6 bases from J, with 19 bases in between. Germline values: CDR1 MGHRA, CDR2 YSYEKL. Here the CDR3 DNA reads TGCGCCAGCAGCCAAGGGCGTGGGGGGCTAAAAGGCAATGAGCAGTTCTTC. This gives the protein CASSQGRGGLKGNEQFF.